Only one count was recorded for the clone carrying this T cell receptor (beta chain). The method was immunoSEQ multiplex PCR; TCRdb's version includes in-frame clones alone and lacks a portion of them. The sample gives 80,000 or so clones, about 90% of which show up once; around 6% is in the top ten. These data are taken from a study of control samples from healthy donors and cancer patients. Trimming removed 1 base from V and 10 bases from J, with 10 bases in between. The CDR3 runs to 12 residues. Per germline, CDR1 LGHDT and CDR2 YNNKEL (reference sequence). The rearrangement links TRBV3-1 (or the pseudogene TRBV3-2) to TRBJ1-1; the D gene is possibly TRBD1 (6 bases). This receptor was taken from a man aged 50 to 60 in good health. Sequenced: blood. DNA of the CDR3: TGTGCCAGCAGCCAAGGGGGGCTGGGAGCTTTCTTT. This translates into CASSQGGLGAFF.